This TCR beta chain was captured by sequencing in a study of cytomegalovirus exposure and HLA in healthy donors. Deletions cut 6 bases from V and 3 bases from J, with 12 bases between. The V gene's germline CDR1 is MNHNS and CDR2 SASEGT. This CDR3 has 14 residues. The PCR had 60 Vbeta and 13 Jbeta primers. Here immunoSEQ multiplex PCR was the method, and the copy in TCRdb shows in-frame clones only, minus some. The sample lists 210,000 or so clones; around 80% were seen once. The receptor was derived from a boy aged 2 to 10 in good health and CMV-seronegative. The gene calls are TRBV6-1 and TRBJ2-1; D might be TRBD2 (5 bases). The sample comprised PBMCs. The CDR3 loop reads CASRLAGNYNEQFF. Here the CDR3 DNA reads TGTGCCAGCAGGTTGGCCGGGAACTACAATGAGCAGTTCTTC.